Shown below are 31 T cell receptor beta chains from a single sample sequenced in a study of a mutant IDH1 vaccine in newly diagnosed glioma. Time point defined: week 11, during vaccination. What each vaccine dose contained was 300 ug of mutant IDH1 20-mer peptide, accompanied by topical imiquimod. Assay used: immunoSEQ multiplex PCR; TCRdb lists only in-frame clones, some missing. The sample carries about 61,000 clones, 80% recorded once. The antigens these receptors bind are not known. Specimen: PBMCs, collected from a glioma patient whose treatment included an IDH1 peptide vaccine. These receptors were collected from a man aged 45-60 years with glioma.

V and J are TRBV2 and TRBJ1-3; 9 bases match TRBD1. J was trimmed by 1 base and V by 6 bases; bases with no gene match: 1. The CDR3 is 14 residues long. Looked up from germline, CDR1 is SNHLY and CDR2 is FYNNEI. Here the CDR3 DNA reads TGTGCCAGCAGGGGGACAGGGTCTGGAAACACCATATATTTT. Translation: CASRGTGSGNTIYF.

The chain has TRBV19 and TRBJ1-1; a possible D gene is TRBD1 (6 bases). V lost 0 bases to trimming and J lost 4 bases, with 9 bases between them. The CDR3 length is 14 residues. Germline CDR1 LNHDA, CDR2 SQIVND (reference sequence). The chain's CDR3 is CASSIDMGATEAFF. The DNA of the CDR3 is TGTGCCAGTAGTATAGATATGGGGGCCACTGAAGCTTTCTTT.

The chain combines TRBV9 with TRBJ2-1; D possibly corresponds to TRBD2 (5 bases). Germline CDR1 reads SGDLS; CDR2 reads YYNGEE. The CDR3 consists of 16 residues. V lost 3 bases and J lost 7, with 20 bases in between. CDR3 bases: TGTGCCAGCAGCGCACTCTCGGGATTCGGGAAAAATGAGCAGTTCTTC. Encoded protein: CASSALSGFGKNEQFF. Supplemented by reference TRBV9 and TRBJ2-1, the full variable domain reads DSGVTQTPKHLITATGQRVTLRCSPRSGDLSVYWYQQSLDQGLQFLIQYYNGEERAKGNILERFSAQQFPDLHSELNLSSLELGDSALYFCASSALSGFGKNEQFFGPGTRLTVL.

This clone was recorded only once. The chain is built from TRBV7-6 and TRBJ2-7; D uncertain. The V end lost 5 bases, the J end lost 2 bases, and 19 bases lay between the germline ends. Germline loops: CDR1 SGHVS, CDR2 FNYEAQ. This CDR3 has 16 amino acids. CDR3 sequence: CASSPQAIINTYEQYF. In DNA, the CDR3 is TGTGCCAGCAGCCCCCAGGCCATTATTAACACCTACGAGCAGTACTTC.

DNA of the CDR3: TGTGCCAGCAGAGCCTATCGAGGCTACACCTTC. Residues: CASRAYRGYTF. The chain employs TRBV2 and TRBJ1-2; the D is unclear. CDR3 length: 11 residues. Trimming cost V 6 bases and J 8 bases, with 10 bases left between them. The germline gives CDR1 SNHLY, CDR2 FYNNEI.

This clone occurred a few times. The chain employs TRBV7-9 and TRBJ1-5; D possibly corresponds to TRBD1 (5 bases). Germline V CDR1 and CDR2: SEHNR, FQNEAQ (reference sequence). Trimming removed 6 bases from V and 3 bases from J, with 15 bases in between. This CDR3 is 15 amino acids long. The CDR3 bases are TGTGCCAGCAGTTCGAAGGGACGGGACAATCAGCCCCAGCATTTT. It codes for CASSSKGRDNQPQHF. Variable domain in full (rest from reference TRBV7-9 and TRBJ1-5): DTGVSQNPRHKITKRGQNVTFRCDPISEHNRLYWYRQTLGQGPEFLTYFQNEAQLEKSRLLSDRFSAERPKGSFSTLEIQRTEQGDSAMYLCASSSKGRDNQPQHFGDGTRLSIL.

The chain carries TRBV5-6 and TRBJ2-1; unclear D gene. Deletions cut 5 bases from V and 0 bases from J, with 6 bases between. CDR1 and CDR2 (germline): SGHDT, YYEEEE. This CDR3 has 13 amino acids. This CDR3 reads CASRSPSYNEQFF. CDR3 nucleotides: TGTGCCAGCAGGAGTCCCTCCTACAATGAGCAGTTCTTC.

V is TRBV7-6 and J is TRBJ2-7; D gene unclear. Trimming shortened V by 5 bases and J by 3 bases, and 11 bases separated the two germline ends. The CDR3 is 13 residues long. The V gene's germline CDR1 is SGHVS and CDR2 FNYEAQ. The CDR3 coding sequence is TGTGCCAGCAGCGCCCTCAGGCTCTACGAGCAGTACTTC. Translating gives CASSALRLYEQYF.

Only one count was recorded for this clone. This chain connects TRBV5-4 to TRBJ2-5; TRBD1 might be the D (5 bases). The CDR3 runs 14 residues. V was clipped by 0 bases and J by 2 bases, with 8 bases between them. The V gene's germline CDR1 is SGHNT and CDR2 YYREEE (reference sequence). The CDR3 spells CASSLEGLQETQYF. The DNA for the CDR3 is TGTGCCAGCAGCTTGGAGGGGCTTCAAGAGACCCAGTACTTC.

The gene calls are TRBV2 and TRBJ1-1; D not certain. CDR1 SNHLY and CDR2 FYNNEI come from the germline V gene. V shed 6 bases and J shed 0 bases, with 14 bases lying between them. This CDR3 is built from 15 residues. The CDR3 loop reads CASRIRLEMNTEAFF. The CDR3 DNA follows: TGTGCCAGCAGAATCCGGTTGGAGATGAACACTGAAGCTTTCTTT.

This clone was observed once. J is TRBJ2-1 and V is TRBV18, with a possible D match to TRBD1 (6 bases). V lost 3 bases, J lost 0 bases, and 12 bases lay in between. The CDR3 loop spans 16 amino acids. Looked up from germline, CDR1 is KGHSH and CDR2 is LQKENI. The CDR3 protein is CASSPGIRGSYNEQFF. The CDR3 bases are TGTGCCAGCTCACCTGGGATCAGGGGCTCCTACAATGAGCAGTTCTTC. The full variable domain, rest sourced from reference TRBV18 and TRBJ2-1, is NAGVMQNPRHLVRRRGQEARLRCSPMKGHSHVYWYRQLPEEGLKFMVYLQKENIIDESGMPKERFSAEFPKEGPSILRIQQVVRGDSAAYFCASSPGIRGSYNEQFFGPGTRLTVL.

V gene TRBV2 combines with J gene TRBJ1-2; no clear D gene. Deletions cut 9 bases from V and 4 bases from J, with 9 bases between. The CDR3 covers 11 residues. Looked up from germline, CDR1 is SNHLY and CDR2 is FYNNEI. The CDR3 here is CASTGIYGYTF. The DNA of the CDR3 is TGTGCCAGTACGGGGATCTATGGCTACACCTTC. Using reference TRBV2 and TRBJ1-2 for the parts outside the CDR3, the full variable domain is EPEVTQTPSHQVTQMGQEVILRCVPISNHLYFYWYRQILGQKVEFLVSFYNNEISEKSEIFDDQFSVERPDGSNFTLKIRSTKLEDSAMYFCASTGIYGYTFGSGTRLTVV.

The CDR3 DNA sequence: TGCGCCAGCAGCCAAGTTCCCCGACGACCCGGGCAGTTCTTC. The encoded protein is CASSQVPRRPGQFF. The chain employs TRBV4-1 and TRBJ2-1; D is uncertain. Germline lookup yields CDR1 MGHRA and CDR2 YSYEKL. CDR3 length: 14 amino acids. Trimming removed 1 base from V and 12 bases from J, with 16 bases in between.

The gene calls are TRBV11-2 and TRBJ2-3, with D uncertain. The V and J ends lost 4 bases and 7 bases respectively, with 15 bases between them. CDR3 size: 14 residues. From germline, CDR1 is SGHAT and CDR2 FQNNGV. CDR3 DNA sequence: TGTGCCAGCAGCTACGGCGGTCAAAGGCATACGCAGTATTTT. It encodes CASSYGGQRHTQYF.

V and J are TRBV5-1 and TRBJ2-7; unclear D gene. Germline CDR1 SGHRS, CDR2 YFSETQ. The ends were cut back, 3 bases at V and 0 bases at J, with 10 bases in the middle. The length of the CDR3 is 14 residues. CDR3 region: CASSSDLSSYEQYF. CDR3 bases: TGCGCCAGCAGCTCAGACCTAAGCTCCTACGAGCAGTACTTC.

This clone is a singleton in its sample. The V gene is TRBV29-1, the J gene TRBJ2-7; TRBD2 matches at 9 bases. The CDR3 extends over 13 amino acids. V dropped 0 bases and J dropped 7; count of bases not matched to a gene: 4. CDR1 and CDR2 from the germline V gene are SQVTM and ANQGSEA. The CDR3 loop reads CSVEDGTSLEQYF. The CDR3 bases are TGCAGCGTTGAAGACGGGACTAGCCTTGAGCAGTACTTC.

V gene TRBV5-4 combines with J gene TRBJ2-7; possible D gene TRBD1, 6 bases. V was shortened by 6 bases and J by 3 bases, with 16 bases between the two germline ends. Germline V gene data show CDR1 as SGHNT and CDR2 as YYREEE (reference sequence). This CDR3 contains 14 residues. In DNA form, the CDR3 reads TGTGCCAGCAAACCGGGACACTTAAGCTACGAGCAGTACTTC. Protein sequence: CASKPGHLSYEQYF.

The rearrangement uses TRBV5-1 and TRBJ2-2; 7 nucleotides align to TRBD1. The CDR3 sequence is 15 residues long. The germline V gene has CDR1 SGHRS and CDR2 YFSETQ. J lost 2 bases, V lost 7 bases, and 8 bases had no gene match. In nucleotides, the CDR3 is TGCGCCAGCCTAACCGGGACAGTTAACACCGGGGAGCTGTTTTTT. The encoded protein is CASLTGTVNTGELFF.

The chain is built from TRBV4-1 and TRBJ2-7; the D gene could be TRBD1 or TRBD2 (5 bases each). CDR3 size: 17 residues. Trimming cost V 2 bases and J 4 bases, with 21 bases left between them. Germline CDR1 reads MGHRA; CDR2 reads YSYEKL. CDR3 amino acids: CASSQPKAGTFTYEQYF. DNA for the CDR3: TGCGCCAGCAGCCAACCCAAGGCCGGGACGTTTACTTACGAGCAGTACTTC.

CDR3 bases: TGTGCCAGCAGTGAGTGGTCTAGCGGGAAGTCTAACCTGAGGATAGGGTACGAGCAGTACTTC. It yields the protein CASSEWSSGKSNLRIGYEQYF. The rearrangement links TRBV2 to TRBJ2-7, with 9 nucleotides matching TRBD2. CDR1 SNHLY and CDR2 FYNNEI come from the germline V gene. The V and J ends lost 3 bases and 4 bases, in that order; junction bases with no gene match: 25. The CDR3 loop spans 21 amino acids.

V is TRBV10-3 and J is TRBJ2-7, with no clear D. Trimming shortened V by 0 bases and J by 4 bases, and 7 bases separated the two germline ends. Germline V gene data show CDR1 as ENHRY and CDR2 as SYGVKD. The length of the CDR3 is 13 residues. CDR3 DNA sequence: TGTGCCATCAGTGAGTCTTGGGCTTACGAGCAGTACTTC. Translating gives CAISESWAYEQYF.

The chain combines TRBV12-5 with TRBJ2-5; D may be TRBD1 (5 bases). V gave up 6 bases and J gave up 1 base, with 18 bases separating them. CDR1 is LGHNT, CDR2 FRNRAP, per germline. The CDR3 is 16 amino acids. CDR3 region: CASGWVLAQGQETQYF. For the CDR3, the DNA is TGTGCTAGTGGCTGGGTCCTTGCCCAGGGCCAAGAGACCCAGTACTTC.

The chain has TRBV7-2 and TRBJ2-6; D is ambiguous. The V gene lost 2 bases and the J gene lost 1 base, with 6 bases spanning the gap. This CDR3 has 15 amino acids. Germline assignment: CDR1 SGHTA and CDR2 FQGNSA. The DNA for the CDR3 is TGTGCCAGCAGCTTATACGCGTCTGGGGCCAACGTCCTGACTTTC. It codes for CASSLYASGANVLTF.

This clone was detected only a few times. CDR3 in amino acids: CASSLEGQWGTEAFF. DNA for the CDR3: TGTGCCAGCAGCTTAGAAGGCCAGTGGGGAACTGAAGCTTTCTTT. V gene TRBV7-9 combines with J gene TRBJ1-1; no clear D gene. The CDR3 contains 15 residues. Trimming took 1 base from V and 5 from J, leaving 14 bases between them. Germline V gene lookup returns CDR1 SEHNR and CDR2 FQNEAQ (reference sequence).

The chain combines TRBV18 with TRBJ1-4; a weak D match, TRBD1 (6 bases). V was cut by 3 bases and J by 6 bases, with 11 bases left in between. Germline V gene sequence: CDR1 KGHSH, CDR2 LQKENI. The CDR3 covers 14 residues. The CDR3 DNA reads as TGTGCCAGCTCACCGAAGGACAGTTATGAAAAACTGTTTTTT. Translating it yields CASSPKDSYEKLFF.

The table lists this clone with a few counts. This rearrangement joins TRBV5-6 to TRBJ1-1; a weak D match, TRBD1 (5 bases). Germline loops: CDR1 SGHDT, CDR2 YYEEEE. This CDR3 has 14 residues. Trimming cost V 2 bases and J 1 base, with 9 bases left between them. The CDR3, as DNA: TGTGCCAGCAGCTTTCCCGACAGGAACACTGAAGCTTTCTTT. This encodes CASSFPDRNTEAFF.

Written as DNA, the CDR3 is TGTGCCAGCTCACCACCTTCCAGGGGCAGCACAGATACGCAGTATTTT. Translating gives CASSPPSRGSTDTQYF. This chain joins TRBV18 and TRBJ2-3, with a weak D call TRBD1 (6 bases). The CDR3 has 16 amino acids. V lost 0 bases, J lost 0 bases, and 10 bases lay in between. CDR1 and CDR2 (germline): KGHSH, LQKENI.

CDR3 DNA sequence: TGTGCCAGCAGACTCATGGGGGGGAGCTCCTACGAGCAGTACTTC. This gives the protein CASRLMGGSSYEQYF. V usage is TRBV27 and J usage is TRBJ2-7; 7 nucleotides match TRBD2. This CDR3 is 15 amino acids long. With 6 bases clipped from V and 0 bases from J, the junction kept 8 bases outside the gene matches. CDR1 is MNHEY, CDR2 SMNVEV, per germline (reference sequence).

V usage is TRBV29-1 and J usage is TRBJ2-3; possible D gene TRBD2, 5 bases. The CDR3 has 13 residues. The V gene's germline CDR1 is SQVTM and CDR2 ANQGSEA. The V end was cut by 7 bases, the J end by 5 bases, with 16 bases between. CDR3 DNA: TGCAGCGGTTTATGGGGAGTTGGAGATACGCAGTATTTT. Protein sequence: CSGLWGVGDTQYF.

The V and J genes are TRBV18 and TRBJ1-5, with unresolved D. The CDR3 covers 14 residues. Per the germline V gene, CDR1 is KGHSH and CDR2 is LQKENI. V was cut by 6 bases and J by 0 bases, with 9 bases left in between. CDR3 sequence reads: CASSPQNSNQPQHF. CDR3 in DNA: TGTGCCAGCTCCCCGCAGAATAGCAATCAGCCCCAGCATTTT.

This chain uses TRBV19 with TRBJ2-4; D tentatively reads TRBD1 or TRBD2 (5 bases each). The CDR3 extends over 15 amino acids. Trimming removed 1 base at V and 1 base at J, with 8 bases between. The V gene's germline CDR1 is LNHDA and CDR2 SQIVND (reference sequence). The CDR3 nucleotides read TGTGCCAGTAGTATAGGGGGGATCGCCAAAAACATTCAGTACTTC. Residues: CASSIGGIAKNIQYF.